The 14 T cell receptor beta chains given below trace back to one sample, sequenced in a study of a mutant IDH1 vaccine in newly diagnosed glioma. Time point defined: week 35, safety follow-up. Vaccination comprised doses that each held 300 ug of mutant IDH1 20-mer peptide, plus topical imiquimod. The method was immunoSEQ multiplex PCR; TCRdb's version includes in-frame clones alone and lacks a portion of them. The data show about 54,000 clones, less than 90% seen once. Their antigens remain unidentified. Sequences were derived from PBMCs, sampled from a glioma patient whose treatment included an IDH1 peptide vaccine. Receptors were obtained from a woman aged 18-29 years with glioma.

The chain has TRBV9 and TRBJ1-1; D ambiguous. Per germline, CDR1 SGDLS and CDR2 YYNGEE. The CDR3 is made up of 17 amino acids. Trimming shortened V by 3 bases and J by 0 bases, and 18 bases separated the two germline ends. The CDR3: CASSEMGSGWMNTEAFF. As DNA, the CDR3 is TGTGCCAGCAGCGAAATGGGATCCGGGTGGATGAACACTGAAGCTTTCTTT.

This sequence joins TRBV19 and TRBJ2-3; D may correspond to TRBD1 or TRBD2 (5 bases each). From germline, CDR1 is LNHDA and CDR2 SQIVND (reference sequence). The CDR3 covers 15 residues. V dropped 3 bases and J dropped 5 bases, with 15 bases sitting between them. The CDR3 DNA reads TGTGCCAGTAGTATGGTCGGGGCCAGGGAAGATACGCAGTATTTT. Translation gives CASSMVGAREDTQYF.

The chain couples TRBV11-3 to TRBJ1-1, with D perhaps TRBD1 (6 bases). Trimming removed 5 bases at V and 1 base at J, with 20 bases between. This CDR3 has 17 residues. The germline gives CDR1 SGHNT, CDR2 YENEEA. The CDR3 nucleotides are TGTGCCAGCAGCCCCGGGGGCCGTGGGCGTGGGAACACTGAAGCTTTCTTT. This encodes CASSPGGRGRGNTEAFF.

The chain couples TRBV30 to TRBJ2-7; TRBD2 matches at 9 bases. Germline V gives CDR1 GTSNPN, CDR2 SVGIG (reference sequence). The CDR3 extends over 13 amino acids. Trimming removed 3 bases from V and 3 bases from J; junction bases left unmatched: 3. The DNA of the CDR3 is TGTGCCTGGAGGCGGGGGGGCGGCTACGAGCAGTACTTC. Amino acids: CAWRRGGGYEQYF.

This CDR3 reads CASSEAPLAGGLGAGANVLTF. CDR3 coding DNA: TGTGCCAGCAGTGAAGCACCTCTAGCGGGAGGGCTAGGGGCTGGGGCCAACGTCCTGACTTTC. The chain employs TRBV6-1 and TRBJ2-6, with TRBD2 identical over 12 bases. CDR1 and CDR2 (germline): MNHNS, SASEGT. V shed 0 bases and J 2 bases; nucleotides not matched to a gene: 11. The CDR3 contains 21 residues.

This clone was recorded once. The genes are TRBV19 and TRBJ2-7; 9 positions agree with TRBD1. The trim removed 3 bases at V and 4 bases at J, leaving 10 bases unmatched. Germline V CDR1 and CDR2: LNHDA, SQIVND (reference sequence). CDR3 size: 16 residues. In DNA form, the CDR3 reads TGTGCCAGTAGTATCGGGACCGGACAGGGGACTTACGAGCAGTACTTC. Its translation: CASSIGTGQGTYEQYF.

The rearrangement links TRBV19 to TRBJ1-3; perhaps TRBD1 as D (6 bases). The germline CDR1 and CDR2 sequences are LNHDA and SQIVND (reference sequence). The CDR3 extends over 15 amino acids. Between the trimmed V and J ends, which lost 1 base and 2 bases, there was a span of 9 bases. The CDR3 region has the DNA TGTGCCAGTAGTATAGGACAGGTTCCTGGAAACACCATATATTTT. It codes for CASSIGQVPGNTIYF.

The chain uses TRBV27 and TRBJ1-2; 7 bases agree with TRBD1. Germline CDR1 is MNHEY and CDR2 is SMNVEV (reference sequence). V was clipped by 2 bases and J by 1 base; unmatched bases: 1. The CDR3 contains 14 residues. This CDR3 is CASSLDRVNYGYTF. CDR3 sequence (DNA): TGTGCCAGCAGTTTAGACAGGGTTAACTATGGCTACACCTTC.

This chain connects TRBV7-9 to TRBJ2-1; 8 bases line up with TRBD2. Per germline, CDR1 SEHNR and CDR2 FQNEAQ (reference sequence). The V and J ends lost 8 bases and 9 bases, in that order; junction bases with no gene match: 6. CDR3 size: 12 residues. The CDR3 DNA follows: TGTGCCAGCGTCTTAGCGGGAAGTGAGCAGTTCTTC. As protein: CASVLAGSEQFF.

V gene TRBV19 combines with J gene TRBJ2-6; D gene ambiguous. V was shortened by 10 bases and J by 0 bases, with 10 bases between the two germline ends. The CDR3 runs 14 residues. In germline, CDR1 is LNHDA, CDR2 SQIVND (reference sequence). DNA for the CDR3: TGTGCCACCAAGGACGGCTCTGGGGCCAACGTCCTGACTTTC. It is translated as CATKDGSGANVLTF.

The chain links TRBV11-3 to TRBJ1-2, with D hard to call. Trimming left V 4 bases short and J 8 bases short, with 11 bases between. Germline V gene data show CDR1 as SGHNT and CDR2 as YENEEA. The CDR3 is 12 residues long. CDR3 in amino acids: CASSSFSSGYTF. The CDR3 DNA reads as TGTGCCAGCAGCTCCTTTAGCAGCGGCTACACCTTC.

The gene calls are TRBV19 and TRBJ2-3; 11 bases match TRBD1. CDR1 is LNHDA, CDR2 SQIVND, per germline (reference sequence). J lost 4 bases, V lost 9 bases, and 6 bases had no gene match. The CDR3 length is 14 residues. This chain's CDR3 is CASRGQGASDTQYF. CDR3 bases: TGTGCCAGCAGAGGACAGGGGGCATCAGATACGCAGTATTTT.

In DNA, the CDR3 is TGTGCCAGTAGTATAGCCCTCGGCACAGGGGCCTCCTACGAGCAGTACTTC. Translation gives CASSIALGTGASYEQYF. The genes are TRBV19 and TRBJ2-7; 7 positions match TRBD1. The CDR3 consists of 17 residues. Losses at the gene ends were 1 base for V and 0 bases for J; bases not matched to a gene: 9. CDR1 is LNHDA and CDR2 is SQIVND in the germline V gene (reference sequence).

The chain employs TRBV19 and TRBJ2-2; D might be TRBD2 (5 bases). Between the trimmed V and J ends, which lost 1 base and 2 bases, there was a span of 8 bases. CDR3 size: 15 residues. Germline-derived CDR1 and CDR2 are LNHDA and SQIVND (reference sequence). CDR3 bases: TGTGCCAGTAGTATAGTAAGCGGAAACACCGGGGAGCTGTTTTTT. Residues: CASSIVSGNTGELFF. The variable domain in full, completed from reference TRBV19 and TRBJ2-2, reads DGGITQSPKYLFRKEGQNVTLSCEQNLNHDAMYWYRQDPGQGLRLIYYSQIVNDFQKGDIAEGYSVSREKKESFPLTVTSAQKNPTAFYLCASSIVSGNTGELFFGEGSRLTVL.